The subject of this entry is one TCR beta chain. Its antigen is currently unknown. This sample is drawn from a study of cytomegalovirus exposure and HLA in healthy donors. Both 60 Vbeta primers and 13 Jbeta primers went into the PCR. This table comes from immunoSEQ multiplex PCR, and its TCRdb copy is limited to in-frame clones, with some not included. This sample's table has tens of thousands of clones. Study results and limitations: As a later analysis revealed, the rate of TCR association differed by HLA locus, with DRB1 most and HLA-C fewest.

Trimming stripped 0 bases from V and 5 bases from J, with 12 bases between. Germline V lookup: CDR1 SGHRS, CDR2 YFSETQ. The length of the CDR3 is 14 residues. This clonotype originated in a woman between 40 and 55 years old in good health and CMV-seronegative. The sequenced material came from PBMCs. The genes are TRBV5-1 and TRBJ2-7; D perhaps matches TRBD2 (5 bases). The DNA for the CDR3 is TGCGCCAGCAGCTTGGAAGCGGAATGGAACGAGCAGTACTTC. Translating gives CASSLEAEWNEQYF.